The clone carrying this TCR beta chain has just a few counts. The isolated RNA, all of it, was reverse transcribed, so expressed TCRB transcripts were what got sequenced. Method: immunoSEQ multiplex PCR; TCRdb's copy keeps in-frame clones and lacks some. The data contain some 400,000 clones, roughly 16% of them seen just once; the ten biggest clones take up about 0.02%. The data are from a study of beta chain features in type 1 diabetes. Germline assignment: CDR1 SGHTA and CDR2 FQGNSA. The V gene lost 1 base and the J gene lost 5 bases, with 9 bases spanning the gap. The CDR3 contains 14 residues. The clonotype was recovered from a woman in her late teens or twenties in good health. Sequenced sample: naive CD4+ T cells from blood. The rearrangement joins TRBV7-2 to TRBJ2-1; D not resolved. The CDR3: CASSLVEANNEQFF. The CDR3 bases are TGTGCCAGCAGCTTAGTCGAAGCGAACAATGAGCAGTTCTTC.